This entry lists 17 T cell receptor beta chains sequenced from one sample in a study of response to subunit inactivated influenza vaccine. A single record per CDR3 protein comes from TCRdb applying MiXCR to the RT-PCR reads. Here the sample spans 700,000 to 900,000 distinct CDR3 sequences, around 21% being singletons. Sequencing used PBMCs from blood, obtained 5 days after vaccination. All receptors derive from a man aged 50-59 years who received an inactivated influenza vaccine.

The chain joins TRBV25-1 to TRBJ2-7; 10 nucleotides match TRBD2. The CDR3 covers 14 residues. The junction had 2 bases not matched to a gene; V was cut back by 4 bases and J by 2 bases. Germline CDR1 MGHDK, CDR2 SYGVNS. Written as DNA, the CDR3 is TGTGCCAGCAGTGGACTAGCGGGTACCTACGAGCAGTACTTC. Translated: CASSGLAGTYEQYF.

This clonotype has a handful of counts. The rearrangement joins TRBV6-5 to TRBJ2-5; the match to TRBD2 covers 13 bases. This CDR3 is built from 18 residues. In germline, CDR1 is MNHEY, CDR2 SVGAGI. Trimming at V came to 2 bases and at J to 0 bases, leaving 6 bases not matched to a gene. CDR3 bases: TGTGCCAGCAGTTACCCCGGGACTAGCGGGAAGTACCAAGAGACCCAGTACTTC. Residues: CASSYPGTSGKYQETQYF.

The rearrangement links TRBV5-1 to TRBJ1-1, with a possible D match to TRBD1 (5 bases). The CDR3 has 15 residues. Deletions cut 0 bases from V and 4 bases from J, with 13 bases between. CDR1 is SGHRS and CDR2 is YFSETQ in the germline V gene. The CDR3 here is CASSLELRGGTEAFF. DNA for the CDR3: TGCGCCAGCAGCTTGGAACTCCGGGGGGGCACTGAAGCTTTCTTT.

J is TRBJ2-3 and V is TRBV29-1; D may be TRBD2 (6 bases). The CDR3 contains 15 residues. Looked up from germline, CDR1 is SQVTM and CDR2 is ANQGSEA. V lost 3 bases to trimming and J lost 8 bases, with 21 bases between them. CDR3 coding DNA: TGCAGCGTTGACCAGGGATACCTGGTGGAGGGTACGCAGTATTTT. It is translated as CSVDQGYLVEGTQYF.

V gene TRBV11-2 combines with J gene TRBJ1-3; 8 bases agree with TRBD1. The V gene's germline CDR1 is SGHAT and CDR2 FQNNGV. This CDR3 has 13 residues. V lost 6 bases to trimming and J lost 6 bases; unmatched junction nucleotides: 4. In DNA, the CDR3 is TGTGCCAGCAGGGGGACAGGCCAAAACACCATATATTTT. Translating gives CASRGTGQNTIYF.

V and J are TRBV12-3 or TRBV12-4 and TRBJ1-2; D is unclear. V gave up 5 bases and J gave up 8 bases, with 9 bases separating them. This CDR3 region has 11 residues. CDR3 residues: CASSPLEGYTF. For the CDR3, the DNA is TGTGCCAGCAGTCCCCTAGAGGGCTACACCTTC.

The CDR3 DNA follows: TGTGCCAGCACCGGTCCCGCGACTGAAGCTTTCTTT. It is translated as CASTGPATEAFF. The V call is TRBV7-9, the J call TRBJ1-1, with D unresolved. The V end lost 7 bases, the J end lost 5 bases, and 11 bases lay between the germline ends. This CDR3 region has 12 residues. Germline V gene data show CDR1 as SEHNR and CDR2 as FQNEAQ (reference sequence).

This chain connects TRBV6-1 to TRBJ1-4; weak D call: TRBD1 (5 bases). Germline loops: CDR1 MNHNS, CDR2 SASEGT. The CDR3 consists of 14 residues. Trimming removed 7 bases at V and 3 bases at J, with 12 bases between. CDR3 loop: CASKIGTANEKLFF. In nucleotides, the CDR3 is TGTGCCAGCAAAATCGGGACCGCTAATGAAAAACTGTTTTTT.

This clonotype was counted between two and nine times. The chain recombines TRBV9 with TRBJ2-5, with TRBD1 matching 7 bases. Germline V gives CDR1 SGDLS, CDR2 YYNGEE. J was trimmed by 2 bases and V by 0 bases; bases with no gene match: 7. The CDR3 is 16 amino acids. The chain's CDR3 is CASSVGVVTGQETQYF. CDR3 DNA: TGTGCCAGCAGCGTAGGGGTTGTGACAGGGCAAGAGACCCAGTACTTC.

The chain carries TRBV6-1 and TRBJ2-3, with 11 bases matching TRBD2. Trimming cost V 7 bases and J 5 bases; bases outside gene matches: 8. This CDR3 is built from 15 residues. Germline CDR1 reads MNHNS; CDR2 reads SASEGT. CDR3 DNA: TGTGCCAGCAATCCACTAGCGGGAGTTGGAGATACGCAGTATTTT. It encodes CASNPLAGVGDTQYF.

This clonotype has only a few counts. V gene TRBV12-3 or TRBV12-4 combines with J gene TRBJ2-1; D is perhaps TRBD2 (6 bases). The V end lost 3 bases, the J end lost 9 bases, and 18 bases lay between the germline ends. The CDR3 length is 15 residues. CDR3 loop: CASSLDGRAAGEQFF. CDR3 nucleotide sequence: TGTGCCAGCAGTTTGGACGGGAGAGCGGCGGGTGAGCAGTTCTTC.

A note on this clonotype: This could be a read error, since a much larger clone is one nucleotide away. The chain links TRBV27 to TRBJ1-1, with D perhaps TRBD1 (5 bases). V was pared by 2 bases and J by 4 bases, with 11 bases between. Germline V gene lookup returns CDR1 MNHEY and CDR2 SMNVEV (reference sequence). CDR3 size: 14 residues. This CDR3 is CASSLGARGTEAFF. In DNA form, the CDR3 reads TGTGCCAGCAGTTTAGGGGCCCGGGGCACTGAAGCTTTCTTT.

The chain uses TRBV2 and TRBJ2-3, with D uncertain. Germline V lookup: CDR1 SNHLY, CDR2 FYNNEI. Between the trimmed V and J ends, which lost 1 base and 0 bases, there was a span of 11 bases. This CDR3 region has 16 residues. CDR3 region: CASSEGGGDSTDTQYF. CDR3 bases: TGTGCCAGCAGTGAAGGGGGTGGGGATAGCACAGATACGCAGTATTTT.

This clonotype has a handful of counts. This sequence joins TRBV10-3 and TRBJ2-3, with a possible D match to TRBD1 (6 bases). Germline V gene data show CDR1 as ENHRY and CDR2 as SYGVKD. V was pared by 6 bases and J by 6 bases, with 10 bases between. The CDR3 consists of 12 residues. CDR3 residues: CAISYTGDTQYF. For the CDR3, the DNA is TGTGCCATCAGCTACACAGGGGATACGCAGTATTTT.

The V gene is TRBV25-1, the J gene TRBJ1-1, with D possibly matching TRBD1 (5 bases). Germline V gives CDR1 MGHDK, CDR2 SYGVNS. The V and J ends lost 3 bases and 0 bases respectively, with 14 bases between them. CDR3 length equals 16 residues. CDR3 DNA: TGTGCCAGCAGTGATATGACAGAGACTATGAACACTGAAGCTTTCTTT. This encodes CASSDMTETMNTEAFF.

The rearrangement uses TRBV20-1 and TRBJ1-5; no clear D gene. There are 13 residues in the CDR3. Trimming took 6 bases from V and 5 from J, leaving 14 bases between them. Germline V lookup: CDR1 DFQATT, CDR2 SNEGSKA (reference sequence). CDR3 sequence: CSAIRATDQPQHF. The CDR3 DNA is TGCAGTGCGATCCGGGCCACCGATCAGCCCCAGCATTTT.

This clonotype was seen ten or more times. The chain uses TRBV15 and TRBJ2-1, with D perhaps TRBD1 (6 bases). Trimming left V 5 bases short and J 8 bases short, with 7 bases between. The CDR3 is 11 amino acids. Germline values: CDR1 LNHNV, CDR2 YYDKDF (reference sequence). CDR3 sequence reads: CATSEGDEQFF. CDR3 DNA: TGTGCCACCAGCGAGGGGGATGAGCAGTTCTTC.